This T cell receptor beta chain derives from a study of T cells in Graves' hyperthyroidism and ophthalmopathy. The wider study: Sampling of peripheral blood happened at initial diagnosis, prior to any treatment.

This CDR3 region has 15 residues. Germline V gene data show CDR1 as SNHLY and CDR2 as FYNNEI. V was pared by 6 bases and J by 4 bases, with 18 bases between. Over 18 months, lack of ophthalmopathy progression marked Graves' hyperthyroidism as stable. TCR beta CDR3 region amplification was performed from RNA transcripts. First-round RT-PCR targeting the TCR CDR3 was performed with the HTBI primer set. MiXCR, applied by TCRdb to the multiplex PCR reads, yields one record per CDR3 protein. The sample includes about 500,000 distinct CDR3 sequences, approximately 16% seen only once; the top ten take about 17%. This clonotype was seen at least ten times.

The genes are TRBV2 and TRBJ1-2, with a weak D call TRBD1 (5 bases). The TCR comes from a woman younger than 30 with Graves' hyperthyroidism. The sequencing sample was made of blood. Here the CDR3 DNA reads TGTGCCAGCAGGGGGACGCAAGAGTGGGTCTATGGCTACACCTTC. It codes for CASRGTQEWVYGYTF.